These T cell receptor beta chains were read from a single sample in a study of blood T cell repertoires in COVID-19. Sequenced by immunoSEQ multiplex PCR; TCRdb stores in-frame clones only, minus some. The sample includes some 64,000 clones, approximately 75% of them seen just once. The material sequenced was peripheral blood. The source is a woman between 55 and 75 years old with acute or convalescent COVID-19. CDR3s include the opening cysteine and the closing phenylalanine or tryptophan. D genes are given only for firm matches. The size field is filled for only some rows; it gives once, few, many or a size class.

-,TRBV11-2,TRBJ1-1,-,TGTGCCAGCACCCTACTAACTGACCAGGGGGCTTTCTTT,CASTLLTDQGAFF
TRBD2,TRBV3-1/TRBV3-2,TRBJ2-3,-,TGTGCCAGCACCACTAGCGGGGGGGCGGATACGCAGTATTTT,CASTTSGGADTQYF
-,TRBV6-6,TRBJ2-2,-,TGTGCCAGCAATTCCAGACGGAGCACCGGGGAGCTGTTTTTT,CASNSRRSTGELFF
-,TRBV7-7,TRBJ2-7,-,TGTGCTAGCAGCTTAGCCAGGGGCGAGGGCTACGAGCAGTACTTC,CASSLARGEGYEQYF
TRBD2,TRBV5-6,TRBJ2-6,-,TGTGCCAGCAGCTTCCTAGCGGGGGGTCCTGGGGCCAACGTCCTGACTTTC,CASSFLAGGPGANVLTF
-,TRBV11-2,TRBJ1-2,-,TGTGCCAGCAGCTTGACCTCAGGGGAGAACTATGGCTACACCTTC,CASSLTSGENYGYTF
TRBD1,TRBV9,TRBJ1-2,-,TGTGCCAGCAGCGTGGGACAGGGTAACTATGGCTACACCTTC,CASSVGQGNYGYTF
-,TRBV15,TRBJ1-1,-,TGTGCCACCAGCAGAGGGCGGGGGGGGAGCATGAACACTGAAGCTTTCTTT,CATSRGRGGSMNTEAFF
TRBD1,TRBV13,TRBJ1-2,-,TGTGCCAGCACCACGACAGGGAGGAAAGTTGGCTACACCTTC,CASTTTGRKVGYTF
TRBD1,TRBV14,TRBJ1-6,-,TGTGCCAGCAGCCAAGGGACAGGGGGTTCACCCCTCCACTTT,CASSQGTGGSPLHF
-,TRBV3-1/TRBV3-2,TRBJ2-3,-,TGTGCCAGCGAACAGGGAGATACGCAGTATTTT,CASEQGDTQYF
TRBD2,TRBV3-1/TRBV3-2,TRBJ2-3,-,TGTGCCAGCAGCCGCTCCGGGCGGGGGGGTCCAGATACGCAGTATTTT,CASSRSGRGGPDTQYF
-,TRBV27,TRBJ2-7,few,TGTGCCAGCAGTTTGGCAGGGGTCCCCGAGCAGTACTTC,CASSLAGVPEQYF
-,TRBV5-8,TRBJ2-1,-,TGCGTCAACCGGTGGTCCTACAATGAGCAGTTCTTC,CVNRWSYNEQFF
-,TRBV2,TRBJ2-7,-,TGTGCCAGCATGGGGGAGGCCTACGAGCAGTACTTC,CASMGEAYEQYF
-,TRBV10-3,TRBJ1-4,-,TGTGCCGTGGCCCGGGAGCCCAATGAAAAACTGTTTTTT,CAVAREPNEKLFF
TRBD1,TRBV9,TRBJ1-2,-,TGTGCCAGCAGTGGAACCGGGACAGGGGTCGGCTACACCTTC,CASSGTGTGVGYTF
-,TRBV2,TRBJ2-3,-,TGTGCCAGCAGTGGTACTATCTCTAGCACAGATACGCAGTATTTT,CASSGTISSTDTQYF
TRBD2,TRBV28,TRBJ2-1,-,TGTGCCAGCCGTACGCTAGCGGGGGGGCCGGGCAATGAGCAGTTCTTC,CASRTLAGGPGNEQFF
TRBD1,TRBV5-1,TRBJ2-1,-,TGCGCCAGCAGCTTTGGGGACAGCACCCACAATGAGCAGTTCTTC,CASSFGDSTHNEQFF
TRBD1,TRBV7-2,TRBJ1-4,once,TGTGCCAGCAGTAAAAACAGGGGGTTGAATGAAAAACTGTTTTTT,CASSKNRGLNEKLFF
TRBD1,TRBV6-6,TRBJ1-4,-,TGTGCCAGCAGTAAACAGGGGGCGATGGAAAAACTGTTTTTT,CASSKQGAMEKLFF
TRBD1,TRBV5-1,TRBJ2-2,few,TGCGCCAGCGCCAGGCAGGGGGCGAACACCGGGGAGCTGTTTTTT,CASARQGANTGELFF
TRBD1,TRBV29-1,TRBJ2-7,-,TGCAGCGTTGCCGGGGGACAGGCTAGCTCCTACGAGCAGTACTTC,CSVAGGQASSYEQYF
-,TRBV3-1/TRBV3-2,TRBJ1-1,-,TGTGCCAGCAGCCAAGATTTGGGGGGGGTACTAGGCACTGAAGCTTTCTTT,CASSQDLGGVLGTEAFF
-,TRBV7-2,TRBJ2-7,-,TGTGCCAGCAGCTTAGGTCTCGTCGCCAACAACTACGAGCAGTACTTC,CASSLGLVANNYEQYF
-,TRBV7-2,TRBJ1-2,-,TGTGCCAGCAGCTGGGGGGGGGAAGGCTATGGCTACACCTTC,CASSWGGEGYGYTF
TRBD1,TRBV19,TRBJ2-4,-,TGTGCCAGTAGCCGGACAGGGCCTTGGGGAAACATTCAGTACTTC,CASSRTGPWGNIQYF
-,TRBV19,TRBJ1-3,many,TGTGCCAGTAGTATAGCATTGTCTGGAAACACCATATATTTT,CASSIALSGNTIYF
-,TRBV9,TRBJ2-2,-,TGTGCCAGCAGCTGGGGGGCCGGGGAGCTGTTTTTT,CASSWGAGELFF
-,TRBV5-1,TRBJ2-7,once,TGCGCCAGCAGCTTGTTTCACTACGAGCAGTACTTC,CASSLFHYEQYF
TRBD2,TRBV5-1,TRBJ2-7,-,TGCGCCAGCAGCTTGATACTAGCGGGGGGTCCCTACGAGCAGTACTTC,CASSLILAGGPYEQYF
-,TRBV6-6,TRBJ1-1,many,TGTGCCAGCAGTTACTCGAGAGGGCTCACTGAAGCTTTCTTT,CASSYSRGLTEAFF
-,TRBV5-6,TRBJ1-2,-,TGTGCCAGCAGCATCCGGGGGAGGGGGTATGGCTACACCTTC,CASSIRGRGYGYTF
-,TRBV19,TRBJ1-5,once,TGTGCCAGTAGGCTACCCGGGGGTGCCCAGCCCCAGCATTTT,CASRLPGGAQPQHF
TRBD1,TRBV6-5,TRBJ1-2,-,TGTGCCAGCAGTTACTCCACAAGATTCCAGGGGGACGGCTACACCTTC,CASSYSTRFQGDGYTF
-,TRBV6-2/TRBV6-3,TRBJ1-6,-,TGTGCCAGCAGTTACGGCTCACCCCTCCACTTT,CASSYGSPLHF
-,TRBV7-8,TRBJ2-7,-,TGTGCCAGCAGCCCCGGACAGACCGAGCAGTACTTC,CASSPGQTEQYF
-,TRBV7-3,TRBJ2-2,-,TGTGCCAGCAGCTTCGGTCGAGACACCGGGGAGCTGTTTTTT,CASSFGRDTGELFF
-,TRBV29-1,TRBJ1-2,-,TGCAGCGTGGTGACAGACCGAAACTATGGCTACACCTTC,CSVVTDRNYGYTF